This TCR beta chain appears in the sequencing data of a study of cytotoxic CD8 clonotypes in ibrutinib-treated CLL. Method: immunoSEQ multiplex PCR; TCRdb's copy keeps in-frame clones and lacks some. The table includes 30,000 or so clones, less than 75% detected once. Overall study results and limits: Pretreatment clonality was elevated relative to age-matched healthy donors and paralleled circulating CD8+ T-cell counts.

As for this clone: The target antigen is unknown.

This CDR3 has 13 residues. Trimming left V 5 bases short and J 5 bases short, with 12 bases between. Per germline, CDR1 ENHRY and CDR2 SYGVKD. With cryopreserved PBMCs as the source, approximately 2 micrograms of genomic DNA went to TCR beta libraries. This TCR derives from a human donor with chronic lymphocytic leukemia. This specimen consisted of PBMCs, obtained before ibrutinib treatment. This chain joins TRBV10-3 and TRBJ2-5, with D perhaps matching TRBD1 or TRBD2 (6 bases each). The CDR3 DNA sequence: TGTGCCATCAGTTCGGGGGCGCAGGAGACCCAGTACTTC. Translation: CAISSGAQETQYF.